This passage covers 12 T cell receptor beta chains from one sample sequenced in a study of cytomegalovirus exposure and HLA in healthy donors. The PCR ran on 60 Vbeta and 13 Jbeta primers. Method: immunoSEQ multiplex PCR; TCRdb's copy keeps in-frame clones and lacks some. The sample has about 140,000 clones, approximately 80% seen once; the top ten hold 2% to 2.5%. Sequenced material: PBMCs. The receptors stem from a man in his fifties in good health and CMV-seronegative.

The rearrangement uses TRBV11-2 and TRBJ1-2; D is uncertain. From germline, CDR1 is SGHAT and CDR2 FQNNGV. Between the trimmed V and J ends, which lost 6 bases and 5 bases, there was a span of 13 bases. The CDR3 has 13 amino acids. The CDR3 DNA sequence: TGTGCCAGCAGGGAAGGAGGACTTTATGGCTACACCTTC. Its protein is CASREGGLYGYTF.

The chain uses TRBV9 and TRBJ1-5; TRBD1 might be the D (5 bases). The CDR3 spans 14 residues. Germline CDR1 reads SGDLS; CDR2 reads YYNGEE. The ends were cut back, 4 bases at V and 7 bases at J, with 15 bases in the middle. The CDR3 sequence is CASSPREGRQPQHF. CDR3 DNA: TGTGCCAGCAGCCCTCGGGAGGGGCGGCAGCCCCAGCATTTT.

The V call is TRBV2, the J call TRBJ2-7, with D tentatively TRBD2 (5 bases). The CDR3 totals 12 residues. V shed 6 bases and J shed 9 bases, with 15 bases lying between them. Germline V CDR1 and CDR2: SNHLY, FYNNEI. The CDR3 protein is CASRDSVIGQYF. CDR3 in DNA: TGTGCCAGCAGGGACTCGGTAATTGGGCAGTACTTC.

In nucleotides, the CDR3 is TGTGCCAGCAGTTTACTAGCGGGAAGCGTTGGAGAGACCCAGTACTTC. Its translation is CASSLLAGSVGETQYF. This sequence joins TRBV27 and TRBJ2-5; TRBD2 matches 9 bases. The germline gives CDR1 MNHEY, CDR2 SMNVEV (reference sequence). V lost 2 bases, J lost 4 bases, and 8 bases stayed unmatched. The CDR3 loop spans 16 amino acids.

V usage is TRBV6-5 and J usage is TRBJ1-2; D uncertain. Trimming removed 4 bases from V and 4 bases from J, with 13 bases in between. CDR1 is MNHEY, CDR2 SVGAGI, per germline. The CDR3 covers 14 residues. The CDR3, as DNA: TGTGCCAGCAGTTGGCAGTCCAACGCCTATGGCTACACCTTC. Translating it yields CASSWQSNAYGYTF.

The chain uses TRBV29-1 and TRBJ2-7; D is possibly TRBD1 (5 bases). CDR3 length equals 14 residues. Germline V gives CDR1 SQVTM, CDR2 ANQGSEA. Between the trimmed V and J ends, which lost 3 bases and 2 bases, there was a span of 14 bases. In nucleotides, the CDR3 is TGCAGCGTTGATAGCCTCAGGGAACCCTACGAGCAGTACTTC. Residues: CSVDSLREPYEQYF.

This clone came up a few times. The J gene is TRBJ2-3, the V gene TRBV6-4, with D possibly being TRBD1 (6 bases). Between the trimmed V and J ends, which lost 4 bases and 0 bases, there was a span of 11 bases. The CDR3 covers 15 residues. Germline loops: CDR1 MRHNA, CDR2 SNTAGT. CDR3 bases: TGTGCCAGCAGTGCTATGGACAGAAGCACAGATACGCAGTATTTT. Encoded protein: CASSAMDRSTDTQYF.

The chain recombines TRBV18 with TRBJ1-5; D is unclear. Looked up from germline, CDR1 is KGHSH and CDR2 is LQKENI. The germline V and J ends were trimmed by 2 bases and 1 base, with 12 bases remaining between them. The CDR3 sequence is 16 residues long. In DNA, the CDR3 is TGTGCCAGCTCACCAACGGGCGGGGAAAGCAATCAGCCCCAGCATTTT. Translated: CASSPTGGESNQPQHF.

The J gene is TRBJ2-1, the V gene TRBV9; maybe TRBD1 (5 bases). There are 17 residues in the CDR3. Germline CDR1 is SGDLS and CDR2 is YYNGEE. Trimming removed 2 bases at V and 4 bases at J, with 19 bases between. The CDR3 coding sequence is TGTGCCAGCAGCGTCTCGACCGGGCTGGGGCCTTACAATGAGCAGTTCTTC. It translates to CASSVSTGLGPYNEQFF.

The V call is TRBV5-1, the J call TRBJ2-7, with a tentative D call TRBD2 (5 bases). This CDR3 has 15 residues. With 0 bases removed from V and 3 bases from J, the gap between germline ends came to 13 bases. CDR1 and CDR2 (germline): SGHRS, YFSETQ. CDR3 nucleotides: TGCGCCAGCAGCTTGGACGCCAGGAGGAGCTACGAGCAGTACTTC. It codes for CASSLDARRSYEQYF.

The chain joins TRBV5-4 to TRBJ1-5; possible D gene TRBD1, 6 bases. Trimming pared 4 bases from V and 3 bases from J, leaving 8 bases between. CDR1 is SGHNT and CDR2 is YYREEE in the germline V gene (reference sequence). The CDR3 is 13 residues long. In DNA form, the CDR3 reads TGTGCCAGCAGCCGGGACATCAATCAGCCCCAGCATTTT. It is translated as CASSRDINQPQHF.

This clone was counted a few times. The chain combines TRBV30 with TRBJ1-1, with D unresolved. This CDR3 region has 14 residues. Germline CDR1 reads GTSNPN; CDR2 reads SVGIG (reference sequence). V was cut by 4 bases and J by 0 bases, with 12 bases left in between. The CDR3 sequence is CAWMRPRLNTEAFF. CDR3 DNA: TGTGCCTGGATGAGGCCACGCCTGAACACTGAAGCTTTCTTT.